This T cell receptor (beta chain) was observed in a study of T cells in Graves' hyperthyroidism and ophthalmopathy. V dropped 0 bases and J dropped 5 bases, with 25 bases sitting between them. Germline assignment: CDR1 DFQATT and CDR2 SNEGSKA (reference sequence). The CDR3 covers 18 residues. TCR beta CDR3 region amplification was performed from RNA transcripts. The TCR CDR3 was amplified in a first-round RT-PCR using the HTBI primer set. In TCRdb, the multiplex PCR reads were re-called with MiXCR into one record per CDR3 protein. The data show around 800,000 distinct CDR3 sequences, over 35% seen once.

Sample: blood. The receptor's source is a young man with Graves' hyperthyroidism. The rearrangement joins TRBV20-1 to TRBJ2-5, with D possibly being TRBD2 (6 bases). The CDR3 loop is CSARELKVMGRERETQYF. DNA of the CDR3: TGCAGTGCTAGAGAATTGAAAGTGATGGGACGGGAGAGGGAGACCCAGTACTTC.